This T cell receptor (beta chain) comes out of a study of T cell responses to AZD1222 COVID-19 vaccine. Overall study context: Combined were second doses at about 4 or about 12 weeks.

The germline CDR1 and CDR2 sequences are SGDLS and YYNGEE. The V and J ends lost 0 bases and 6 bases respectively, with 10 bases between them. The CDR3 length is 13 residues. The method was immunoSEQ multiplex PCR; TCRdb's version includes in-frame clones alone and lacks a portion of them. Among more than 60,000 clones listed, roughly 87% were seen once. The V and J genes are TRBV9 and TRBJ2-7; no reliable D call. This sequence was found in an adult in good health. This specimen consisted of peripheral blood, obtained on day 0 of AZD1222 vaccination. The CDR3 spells CASSVVGNSEQYF. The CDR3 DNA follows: TGTGCCAGCAGCGTAGTTGGGAACTCCGAGCAGTACTTC.